This T cell receptor beta chain appears in the sequencing data of a study of metastatic and nonmetastatic thyroid tumors. Study as a whole: Samples came from malignant and benign thyroid patients, and repertoires were compared across blood and tumor or nodule tissue. Whole-study findings and limits: TCR beta diversity was reportedly significantly higher in malignant thyroid tumors than benign nodules, in blood and tumor.

There were no patients who had received any treatment before thyroid surgery. CDR1 and CDR2 (germline): DFQATT, SNEGSKA (reference sequence). The CDR3 runs 15 residues. Trimming took 1 base from V and 4 from J; bases not matched to a gene: 6. Regarding this clone: Its specificity is unknown.

In the original analysis: Building a distant-metastasis classifier for papillary thyroid cancer drew on CDR3 differences across clinicopathological groups. TCRdb re-called clones via MiXCR from the PCR reads. TCRdb's processing, not the authors' own work, is the source of the V and J calls. The repertoire holds approximately 39,000 clones, with around 20% as singletons. Sequenced sample: blood. The V and J genes are TRBV20-1 and TRBJ2-3, with TRBD2 identical over 9 bases. The receptor's source is a female donor with papillary thyroid cancer or a benign thyroid nodule (not recorded which). Some clones in this sample may be carry-over from other donors' samples. The CDR3, as DNA: TGCAGTGCTAGAGGGTGCGGGAGGGCCTCAGATACGCAGTATTTT. Its translation is CSARGCGRASDTQYF.